Below, 18 T cell receptor beta chains from the same sample are listed, as sequenced in a study of cytomegalovirus exposure and HLA in healthy donors. The PCR employed 60 Vbeta primers together with 13 Jbeta primers. Assay: immunoSEQ multiplex PCR; the TCRdb copy retains only in-frame clones and omits some. Altogether more than 80,000 clones are present, under 85% being singletons, with the ten largest covering 12% to 15%. Sequenced sample: PBMCs. The receptors were sampled from a woman in her sixties or seventies in good health and CMV-seropositive.

The chain links TRBV27 to TRBJ1-2, with TRBD1 matching over 10 bases. The CDR3 has 15 amino acids. Germline V CDR1 and CDR2: MNHEY, SMNVEV (reference sequence). Trimming removed 3 bases from V and 8 bases from J; junction bases left unmatched: 9. CDR3 coding DNA: TGTGCCAGCAGTTTGGACAGGGGGGGGTCTGGGGGCTACACCTTC. This encodes CASSLDRGGSGGYTF.

This rearrangement joins TRBV4-2 to TRBJ1-1, with 8 bases lining up with TRBD1. The CDR3 consists of 15 residues. V was pared by 4 bases and J by 1 base, with 5 bases of the junction left unmatched. In germline, CDR1 is LGHNA, CDR2 YNFKEQ. The CDR3 DNA follows: TGTGCCAGCAGCCTGAGACAGGGGACGAACACTGAAGCTTTCTTT. This translates into CASSLRQGTNTEAFF.

The chain employs TRBV2 and TRBJ2-3; 9 bases are a match to TRBD2. With 6 bases clipped from V and 2 bases from J, the junction kept 6 bases outside the gene matches. The CDR3 contains 15 residues. Germline V gene sequence: CDR1 SNHLY, CDR2 FYNNEI. In DNA, the CDR3 is TGTGCCAGCAGAAAGGGACTAGCACTCACAGATACGCAGTATTTT. This codes for CASRKGLALTDTQYF.

This chain joins TRBV29-1 and TRBJ1-2; TRBD1 might be the D (6 bases). There are 13 residues in the CDR3. Trimming took off 5 bases at V and 4 bases at J, with 14 bases between the two ends. Germline CDR1 SQVTM, CDR2 ANQGSEA. The CDR3 region has the DNA TGCAGCGTTTTAGGACAGCCCATCTATGGCTACACCTTC. It codes for CSVLGQPIYGYTF.

The rearrangement joins TRBV5-6 to TRBJ2-5; a weak D match, TRBD2 (5 bases). The CDR3 is made up of 13 amino acids. From germline, CDR1 is SGHDT and CDR2 YYEEEE. V lost 4 bases to trimming and J lost 6 bases, with 13 bases between them. CDR3 bases: TGTGCCAGCAGCGTAACTAGGATGCAGACCCAGTACTTC. Protein sequence: CASSVTRMQTQYF. Complete variable domain (other parts from reference TRBV5-6 and TRBJ2-5): DAGVTQSPTHLIKTRGQQVTLRCSPKSGHDTVSWYQQALGQGPQFIFQYYEEEERQRGNFPDRFSGHQFPNYSSELNVNALLLGDSALYLCASSVTRMQTQYFGPGTRLLVL.

The chain combines TRBV27 with TRBJ1-5; D not resolved. V was pared by 5 bases and J by 7 bases, with 9 bases between. This CDR3 is 12 amino acids long. Per the germline V gene, CDR1 is MNHEY and CDR2 is SMNVEV (reference sequence). Here the CDR3 reads CASSPPLQPQHF. DNA for the CDR3: TGTGCCAGCAGTCCCCCTTTGCAGCCCCAGCATTTT.

This chain connects TRBV27 to TRBJ2-7; 8 nucleotides line up with TRBD1. CDR1 is MNHEY, CDR2 SMNVEV, per germline (reference sequence). Germline trimming cut 5 bases from V and 4 bases from J; bases unmatched to any gene: 4. CDR3 size: 13 residues. CDR3 sequence: CASSRQGKYEQYF. The CDR3 DNA sequence: TGTGCCAGCAGTAGACAGGGGAAGTACGAGCAGTACTTC.

The V gene is TRBV28, the J gene TRBJ2-2; 9 bases line up with TRBD1. Trimming removed 6 bases from V and 7 bases from J; junction bases left unmatched: 12. CDR1 is MDHEN and CDR2 is SYDVKM in the germline V gene. This CDR3 has 16 amino acids. CDR3 coding DNA: TGTGCCAGCAGCAACCCCGGGGACAGGGTTTACGGGGAGCTGTTTTTT. Translated, it gives CASSNPGDRVYGELFF.

To note about this clone: The junction does not match germline at one end; this may be a read error. The chain links TRBV6-4 to TRBJ2-3, with 10 nucleotides matching TRBD2. CDR3 length: 15 amino acids. Per the germline V gene, CDR1 is MRHNA and CDR2 is SNTAGT. The CDR3 bases are TGTGCCAACAGTGAGAGAGCGGGGGGGACAGATACGCAGTATTTT. This translates into CANSERAGGTDTQYF.

The gene calls are TRBV10-1 and TRBJ2-3; a possible D gene is TRBD1 (6 bases). Germline V gene data show CDR1 as WNHNN and CDR2 as SYGVQD (reference sequence). The V and J ends lost 2 bases and 4 bases respectively, with 7 bases between them. The CDR3 extends over 13 amino acids. For the CDR3, the DNA is TGCGCCAGCAGTGAGGGGGGCCCAGATACGCAGTATTTT. This gives the protein CASSEGGPDTQYF.

This rearrangement joins TRBV5-5 to TRBJ2-1; TRBD2 aligns across 7 bases. Germline loops: CDR1 SGHKS, CDR2 YYEKEE (reference sequence). The CDR3 runs 16 residues. V was clipped by 4 bases and J by 4 bases; unmatched bases: 11. CDR3 residues: CASSTFPSGSYNEQFF. The CDR3 DNA sequence: TGTGCCAGCAGCACATTTCCTAGCGGTAGTTACAATGAGCAGTTCTTC.

This CDR3 is CASSPGGLVINEQFF. CDR3 coding DNA: TGTGCCAGCAGCCCGGGGGGACTAGTTATAAATGAGCAGTTCTTC. The V call is TRBV4-2, the J call TRBJ2-1, with TRBD2 matching 8 bases. Germline V gene sequence: CDR1 LGHNA, CDR2 YNFKEQ. The CDR3 contains 15 residues. The V and J ends lost 4 bases and 7 bases, in that order; junction bases with no gene match: 9.

The table lists this clone with a count of one. The chain links TRBV6-1 to TRBJ2-1; D unresolved. V shed 7 bases and J shed 6 bases, with 16 bases lying between them. The CDR3 runs to 14 residues. Germline CDR1 is MNHNS and CDR2 is SASEGT. The CDR3 DNA follows: TGTGCCAGCATTAATTACGTCGGTAGCAATGAGCAGTTCTTC. Its translation: CASINYVGSNEQFF.

This chain links TRBV19 with TRBJ1-5; a weak D match, TRBD1 (6 bases). The CDR3 is 15 residues long. Per germline, CDR1 LNHDA and CDR2 SQIVND (reference sequence). V lost 6 bases and J 3 bases, leaving 15 bases between the germline ends. The CDR3 region is CASRTRQANNQPQHF. The CDR3 DNA follows: TGTGCCAGTAGGACCCGACAGGCTAACAATCAGCCCCAGCATTTT.

J is TRBJ2-5 and V is TRBV9; D unclear. The V and J ends lost 0 bases and 5 bases respectively, with 8 bases between them. The CDR3 runs to 13 residues. In germline, CDR1 is SGDLS, CDR2 YYNGEE. In DNA form, the CDR3 reads TGTGCCAGCAGCGTAGCTACTCTGGAGACCCAGTACTTC. Its translation is CASSVATLETQYF.

This clone turned up a few times. The gene calls are TRBV7-9 and TRBJ2-2; TRBD1 might be the D (7 bases). The CDR3 spans 18 residues. Trimming left V 4 bases short and J 4 bases short, with 22 bases between. Germline loops: CDR1 SEHNR, CDR2 FQNEAQ (reference sequence). Here the CDR3 reads CASSSRFGAGGLTGELFF. DNA for the CDR3: TGTGCCAGCAGCTCTCGCTTTGGGGCAGGGGGGCTCACCGGGGAGCTGTTTTTT.

The gene calls are TRBV19 and TRBJ2-5; the match to TRBD2 covers 7 bases. This CDR3 is built from 18 residues. With 5 bases clipped from V and 5 bases from J, the junction kept 20 bases outside the gene matches. CDR1 is LNHDA and CDR2 is SQIVND in the germline V gene (reference sequence). The CDR3 DNA reads TGTGCCAGTAGTCCCTCTTGGGCTAGCGGTCCGGTGGGTGAGACCCAGTACTTC. It translates to CASSPSWASGPVGETQYF.

There are a few counts of this clone. The chain couples TRBV28 to TRBJ1-5, with 10 bases identical to TRBD1. V was clipped by 5 bases and J by 6 bases; unmatched bases: 10. CDR1 and CDR2 from the germline V gene are MDHEN and SYDVKM. The CDR3 is 16 amino acids. This CDR3 reads CASSRETGGRVQPQHF. The CDR3 DNA sequence: TGTGCCAGCAGTCGGGAGACAGGGGGCAGGGTTCAGCCCCAGCATTTT.